A single sample gave rise to the 6 T cell receptor beta chains below, sequenced in a study of early T cells in non-severe SARS-CoV-2 infection. Each CDR3 protein is one row after TCRdb ran MiXCR on the 5' RACE reads. In the table there are roughly 45,000 distinct CDR3 sequences, more than 9% of which are singletons. The sequencing sample was made of whole blood. These receptor sequences come from an adult who was a healthcare worker with PCR-confirmed SARS-CoV-2 infection or an uninfected control (not recorded which).

The genes are TRBV30 and TRBJ2-3; D is unclear. Germline CDR1 is GTSNPN and CDR2 is SVGIG (reference sequence). Trimming cost V 2 bases and J 2 bases, with 5 bases left between them. CDR3 length: 12 amino acids. This CDR3 is CAWSWVTDTQYF. The CDR3 bases are TGTGCCTGGAGTTGGGTCACAGATACGCAGTATTTT.

This clonotype was seen a few times. The chain carries TRBV18 and TRBJ2-7, with a tentative D call TRBD1 (5 bases). The length of the CDR3 is 14 residues. The germline V gene has CDR1 KGHSH and CDR2 LQKENI. Trimming shortened V by 4 bases and J by 4 bases, and 14 bases separated the two germline ends. The CDR3 loop reads CASSLPGSDYEQYF. CDR3 sequence (DNA): TGTGCCAGCTCACTCCCAGGGTCGGATTACGAGCAGTACTTC. The full variable domain, in which reference TRBV18 and TRBJ2-7 provide the parts outside the CDR3, is NAGVMQNPRHLVRRRGQEARLRCSPMKGHSHVYWYRQLPEEGLKFMVYLQKENIIDESGMPKERFSAEFPKEGPSILRIQQVVRGDSAAYFCASSLPGSDYEQYFGPGTRLTVT.

The chain joins TRBV29-1 to TRBJ1-1, with a weak D call TRBD1 (5 bases). Trimming stripped 3 bases from V and 8 bases from J, with 10 bases between. Germline CDR1 SQVTM, CDR2 ANQGSEA. The CDR3 extends over 11 amino acids. CDR3 sequence (DNA): TGCAGCGTTGACGCGCAGGGAGAAGCTTTCTTT. Protein: CSVDAQGEAFF.

This clonotype has a count of ten or more. The rearrangement joins TRBV7-9 to TRBJ2-1, with 8 bases aligning to TRBD2. CDR3 length: 14 amino acids. The germline gives CDR1 SEHNR, CDR2 FQNEAQ (reference sequence). The trim removed 3 bases at V and 7 bases at J, leaving 5 bases unmatched. CDR3: CASSFAGGGNEQFF. CDR3 nucleotide sequence: TGTGCCAGCAGCTTCGCGGGAGGTGGGAATGAGCAGTTCTTC.

This chain links TRBV29-1 with TRBJ1-1; TRBD1 is a possible D gene (5 bases). The CDR3 is 17 amino acids. Deletions cut 3 bases from V and 1 base from J, with 21 bases between. From germline, CDR1 is SQVTM and CDR2 ANQGSEA. The CDR3 DNA reads TGCAGCGTTGAGGACCATGGGGGATCCGTGGCGAACACTGAAGCTTTCTTT. Translation: CSVEDHGGSVANTEAFF.

Many counts were recorded for this clonotype. The chain combines TRBV7-2 with TRBJ1-4, with D unclear. Germline loops: CDR1 SGHTA, CDR2 FQGNSA. Trimming pared 2 bases from V and 8 bases from J, leaving 15 bases between. The CDR3 is made up of 15 amino acids. The CDR3 region has the DNA TGTGCCAGCAGCTTACAGGCCCGTGGATCGGAAAAACTGTTTTTT. Protein sequence: CASSLQARGSEKLFF.